The 20 T cell receptor beta chains in this list originate from one sample, sequenced in a study of shared clonotypes between healthy human individuals. Method: immunoSEQ multiplex PCR; TCRdb's copy keeps in-frame clones and lacks some. Of approximately 600,000 clones listed, 90% to 95% are singletons. Naive CD8 cells, CD45RO-negative and positively selected for CCR7, excluded terminally differentiated effector memory CD45RA+ cells. Sequenced: naive CD8+ T cells sorted from blood. These receptors originate from a woman aged 30 to 39 in good health.

This chain links TRBV25-1 with TRBJ2-7, with TRBD1 as a possible D gene (6 bases). CDR3 length: 13 amino acids. The germline V gene encodes CDR1 MGHDK and CDR2 SYGVNS. The CDR3 here is CAKTGSANYEQYF. Here the CDR3 DNA reads TGTGCAAAGACAGGTTCGGCGAACTACGAGCAGTACTTC.

This clone was seen once. This chain joins TRBV14 and TRBJ2-7, with D perhaps matching TRBD2 (6 bases). The CDR3 length is 13 residues. Between the trimmed V and J ends, which lost 5 bases and 2 bases, there was a span of 10 bases. CDR1 and CDR2 from the germline V gene are SGHDN and FVKESK. CDR3 sequence: CASSLAVAYEQYF. The DNA for the CDR3 is TGTGCCAGCAGCTTAGCGGTGGCCTACGAGCAGTACTTC.

J is TRBJ2-7 and V is TRBV7-8; 7 bases are a match to TRBD2. CDR3 size: 16 residues. V was clipped by 1 base and J by 0 bases; unmatched bases: 6. Germline V gene lookup returns CDR1 SGHVS and CDR2 FQNEAQ. Here the CDR3 reads CASSLEAGASSYEQYF. The CDR3 DNA follows: TGTGCCAGCAGCTTAGAGGCGGGAGCGAGCTCCTACGAGCAGTACTTC.

The V gene is TRBV10-3, the J gene TRBJ2-5; 10 nucleotides align to TRBD1. Trimming at V came to 4 bases and at J to 0 bases, leaving 5 bases not matched to a gene. CDR1 is ENHRY, CDR2 SYGVKD, per germline. The CDR3 runs to 16 residues. The CDR3 DNA reads as TGTGCCATCAGTGGGGGACAGGGGTCGTACCAAGAGACCCAGTACTTC. Its protein product is CAISGGQGSYQETQYF.

The CDR3 region is CASSQAHQAGRTGELFF. Written as DNA, the CDR3 is TGCGCCAGCAGCCAAGCGCACCAGGCAGGGAGGACCGGGGAGCTGTTTTTT. The chain is built from TRBV4-1 and TRBJ2-2; TRBD2 might be the D (6 bases). CDR1 and CDR2 (germline): MGHRA, YSYEKL. Trimming removed 1 base at V and 5 bases at J, with 17 bases between. The CDR3 spans 17 residues.

Remarks on this clone: Other DNA sequences in this sample translate to the same CDR3. The chain couples TRBV6-1 to TRBJ2-7; the D is unclear. Germline V lookup: CDR1 MNHNS, CDR2 SASEGT. The CDR3 runs 13 residues. The V end was cut by 1 base, the J end by 0 bases, with 4 bases between. The CDR3 sequence is CASSEGLSYEQYF. The CDR3 DNA is TGTGCCAGCAGTGAAGGCCTCTCCTACGAGCAGTACTTC.

The chain uses TRBV11-2 and TRBJ2-5; 8 bases fit TRBD1. The CDR3 loop spans 15 amino acids. Trimming at V came to 4 bases and at J to 1 base, leaving 5 bases not matched to a gene. CDR1 SGHAT and CDR2 FQNNGV come from the germline V gene. The CDR3 sequence is CASSSFGQGQETQYF. The CDR3 bases are TGTGCCAGCAGCTCCTTTGGACAGGGCCAAGAGACCCAGTACTTC.

The chain carries TRBV27 and TRBJ1-1; D is unresolved. The germline gives CDR1 MNHEY, CDR2 SMNVEV (reference sequence). CDR3 size: 13 residues. V was clipped by 9 bases and J by 5 bases, with 16 bases between them. DNA of the CDR3: TGTGCCAGGCCAAGGCTCCGCCGGACTGAAGCTTTCTTT. This translates into CARPRLRRTEAFF.

This clone came up once. The CDR3 bases are TGTGCCAGCAGCTTGACGACTAGCGGGAGCGAAGAGACCCAGTACTTC. This encodes CASSLTTSGSEETQYF. The chain is built from TRBV5-6 and TRBJ2-5; 12 nucleotides line up with TRBD2. The CDR3 runs to 16 residues. The J segment lost 3 bases and the V segment lost 1 base, leaving 4 bases of the junction unmatched. Looked up from germline, CDR1 is SGHDT and CDR2 is YYEEEE.

The table lists this clone with a few counts. This sequence joins TRBV29-1 and TRBJ1-5; D call uncertain. Germline V gene sequence: CDR1 SQVTM, CDR2 ANQGSEA. The CDR3 runs to 11 residues. V was pared by 0 bases and J by 9 bases, with 6 bases between. The CDR3 nucleotides read TGCAGCGTTGAAGACGGCGGGCCCCAGCATTTT. Its protein product is CSVEDGGPQHF.

The V gene is TRBV9, the J gene TRBJ1-2; D remains ambiguous. The V gene's germline CDR1 is SGDLS and CDR2 YYNGEE. The CDR3 extends over 15 amino acids. The germline V and J ends were trimmed by 0 bases and 2 bases, with 11 bases remaining between them. This CDR3 reads CASSVGRTENYGYTF. The DNA of the CDR3 is TGTGCCAGCAGCGTAGGTCGTACAGAAAACTATGGCTACACCTTC.

The chain recombines TRBV4-1 with TRBJ2-6; D is undetermined. The CDR3 has 12 residues. V shed 4 bases and J shed 6 bases, with 4 bases lying between them. The V gene's germline CDR1 is MGHRA and CDR2 YSYEKL. CDR3 in amino acids: CASSPPANVLTF. The CDR3 DNA follows: TGCGCCAGCAGCCCGCCGGCCAACGTCCTGACTTTC.

V and J are TRBV2 and TRBJ1-3, with 7 nucleotides matching TRBD1. V dropped 8 bases and J dropped 0; count of bases not matched to a gene: 7. There are 15 residues in the CDR3. In germline, CDR1 is SNHLY, CDR2 FYNNEI. CDR3 sequence: CASGLGQNSGNTIYF. Here the CDR3 DNA reads TGTGCCAGCGGCTTGGGACAGAACTCTGGAAACACCATATATTTT. The whole variable domain, remainder taken from reference TRBV2 and TRBJ1-3, is EPEVTQTPSHQVTQMGQEVILRCVPISNHLYFYWYRQILGQKVEFLVSFYNNEISEKSEIFDDQFSVERPDGSNFTLKIRSTKLEDSAMYFCASGLGQNSGNTIYFGEGSWLTVV.

This chain uses TRBV18 with TRBJ2-7; TRBD1 agrees at 11 bases. CDR3 length: 17 amino acids. V lost 3 bases and J lost 0; bases outside the gene matches: 7. Germline-derived CDR1 and CDR2 are KGHSH and LQKENI. CDR3 residues: CASSPESGTGGSYEQYF. CDR3 bases: TGTGCCAGCTCACCGGAATCCGGGACAGGGGGCTCCTACGAGCAGTACTTC.

In regard to this clone: The same CDR3 arises from other DNA sequences in this sample as well. This chain uses TRBV27 with TRBJ2-7; 8 nucleotides agree with TRBD1. V dropped 4 bases and J dropped 1; count of bases not matched to a gene: 3. The CDR3 has 14 residues. Germline V gives CDR1 MNHEY, CDR2 SMNVEV (reference sequence). The CDR3: CASSSRQGSYEQYF. The DNA for the CDR3 is TGTGCCAGCAGTTCCCGACAGGGGTCCTACGAGCAGTACTTC.

This chain joins TRBV5-8 and TRBJ2-3; TRBD1 matches 9 bases. Germline V gives CDR1 SGHTS, CDR2 YDEGEE. This CDR3 contains 15 residues. V gave up 4 bases and J gave up 0 bases; unmatched junction bases: 3. The CDR3 sequence: CASSAGTGSTDTQYF. CDR3 bases: TGTGCCAGCAGCGCCGGGACAGGGAGCACAGATACGCAGTATTTT.

The chain employs TRBV6-5 and TRBJ1-2, with D maybe TRBD1 (5 bases). Germline CDR1 and CDR2: MNHEY and SVGAGI. This CDR3 region has 14 residues. Trimming removed 2 bases from V and 4 bases from J, with 11 bases in between. The CDR3 loop is CASSYTQGGYGYTF. CDR3 nucleotide sequence: TGTGCCAGCAGTTACACGCAGGGAGGCTATGGCTACACCTTC.

This chain's CDR3 is CASSLSPGTGLYEQYF. In DNA, the CDR3 is TGTGCCAGCAGTTTATCTCCCGGGACAGGGCTTTACGAGCAGTACTTC. This rearrangement joins TRBV27 to TRBJ2-7, with 9 bases matching TRBD1. V lost 0 bases to trimming and J lost 4 bases; unmatched junction nucleotides: 7. Germline V CDR1 and CDR2: MNHEY, SMNVEV (reference sequence). The CDR3 loop spans 16 amino acids.

This sequence joins TRBV7-9 and TRBJ1-5; D is unclear. The V gene lost 5 bases and the J gene lost 2 bases, with 22 bases spanning the gap. The length of the CDR3 is 18 residues. Germline V gene sequence: CDR1 SEHNR, CDR2 FQNEAQ (reference sequence). CDR3 sequence: CASSPTGIRLGGNQPQHF. DNA for the CDR3: TGTGCCAGCAGCCCAACGGGGATCCGGCTCGGCGGCAATCAGCCCCAGCATTTT. Complete variable domain (other parts from reference TRBV7-9 and TRBJ1-5): DTGVSQNPRHKITKRGQNVTFRCDPISEHNRLYWYRQTLGQGPEFLTYFQNEAQLEKSRLLSDRFSAERPKGSFSTLEIQRTEQGDSAMYLCASSPTGIRLGGNQPQHFGDGTRLSIL.

This clone appeared a single time. The genes are TRBV18 and TRBJ2-5; 7 bases align to TRBD1. The CDR3 covers 14 residues. V was clipped by 3 bases and J by 5 bases; unmatched bases: 6. Germline CDR1 reads KGHSH; CDR2 reads LQKENI. CDR3 DNA sequence: TGTGCCAGCTCACCCATAGGGGGCGTCGAGACCCAGTACTTC. It yields the protein CASSPIGGVETQYF. Looking up the rest from reference TRBV18 and TRBJ2-5 gives the full variable domain: NAGVMQNPRHLVRRRGQEARLRCSPMKGHSHVYWYRQLPEEGLKFMVYLQKENIIDESGMPKERFSAEFPKEGPSILRIQQVVRGDSAAYFCASSPIGGVETQYFGPGTRLLVL.